What follows are 12 T cell receptor beta chains derived from one specimen sequenced in a study of T cell repertoires in cytomegalovirus infection. TCRdb independently ran MiXCR on the reads; one entry per CDR3 protein. The profile covers 150,000 to 200,000 distinct CDR3 sequences, with around 15% appearing a single time and 25% to 30% taken by the ten largest. The sequencing input was PBMCs. The receptors derive from a human donor in good health (CMV status not recorded). Some clones in this sample may be carry-over from other donors' samples.

This clonotype was seen at least ten times. Here the CDR3 DNA reads TGTGCCAGCAGCTTAGCGGAAGAGACCCAGTACTTC. It specifies CASSLAEETQYF. The J gene is TRBJ2-5, the V gene TRBV7-2; D is unresolved. The CDR3 runs to 12 residues. Trimming removed 0 bases from V and 3 bases from J, with 2 bases in between. From germline, CDR1 is SGHTA and CDR2 FQGNSA.

This clonotype has at least ten counts. Relative to the germline gene, one junction end is altered; a read error may explain this. The chain has TRBV7-2 and TRBJ1-1; D not resolved. Per germline, CDR1 SGHTA and CDR2 FQGNSA. The CDR3 extends over 14 amino acids. The DNA of the CDR3 is TGTGCCAGCACCTTATTAACAGTTAACACTGAAGCTTTCTTT. Its translation is CASTLLTVNTEAFF.

This clonotype was recorded many times. This chain uses TRBV28 with TRBJ2-3; 8 nucleotides line up with TRBD2. The junction had 14 bases not matched to a gene; V was cut back by 7 bases and J by 5 bases. The CDR3 runs to 16 residues. Germline CDR1 MDHEN, CDR2 SYDVKM. The CDR3 reads CASIRTGGEIVDTQYF. In nucleotides, the CDR3 is TGTGCCAGCATTAGAACCGGGGGGGAGATAGTAGATACGCAGTATTTT.

This clonotype was picked up many times. The gene calls are TRBV19 and TRBJ1-1, with D perhaps matching TRBD1 (6 bases). CDR1 LNHDA and CDR2 SQIVND come from the germline V gene (reference sequence). The CDR3 consists of 17 residues. The V and J ends lost 1 base and 0 bases respectively, with 15 bases between them. CDR3 region: CASSIAGTPFMNTEAFF. CDR3 nucleotide sequence: TGTGCCAGTAGTATAGCTGGGACACCTTTTATGAACACTGAAGCTTTCTTT.

This clonotype was recorded many times. The chain has TRBV11-3 and TRBJ2-3; no clear D gene. Between the trimmed V and J ends, which lost 2 bases and 4 bases, there was a span of 7 bases. The CDR3 sequence is 13 residues long. Germline V gene sequence: CDR1 SGHNT, CDR2 YENEEA. The CDR3 DNA is TGTGCCAGCAGCTTAAACCAGGCAGATACGCAGTATTTT. Amino acid sequence: CASSLNQADTQYF.

At least ten counts were recorded for this clonotype. The chain carries TRBV4-1 and TRBJ1-5; D not certain. V lost 4 bases to trimming and J lost 12 bases, with 19 bases between them. The CDR3 length is 14 residues. Germline CDR1 MGHRA, CDR2 YSYEKL. The CDR3: CASSLSEAGSYQHF. The CDR3 bases are TGCGCCAGCAGCCTTAGCGAGGCCGGAAGCTACCAGCATTTT.

This clonotype occurred a few times. As DNA, the CDR3 is TGTGCCAGCAGTGCCCTTGGGGGCCGCAATGAGCAGTTCTTC. Protein sequence: CASSALGGRNEQFF. The rearrangement joins TRBV28 to TRBJ2-1; TRBD1 might be the D (6 bases). Trimming pared 5 bases from V and 6 bases from J, leaving 14 bases between. This CDR3 contains 14 residues. CDR1 is MDHEN and CDR2 is SYDVKM in the germline V gene.

The rearrangement links TRBV15 to TRBJ2-3; tentatively, D is TRBD1 (6 bases). CDR3 length equals 14 residues. Trimming left V 2 bases short and J 5 bases short, with 11 bases between. Germline V gene data show CDR1 as LNHNV and CDR2 as YYDKDF (reference sequence). The DNA for the CDR3 is TGTGCCACCAGCAGACGGACAGCTGGAGATACGCAGTATTTT. Its translation is CATSRRTAGDTQYF.

V is TRBV28 and J is TRBJ1-5, with D possibly matching TRBD1 (5 bases). In germline, CDR1 is MDHEN, CDR2 SYDVKM. Trimming removed 2 bases at V and 1 base at J, with 9 bases between. The CDR3 contains 15 residues. In nucleotides, the CDR3 is TGTGCCAGCAGTTTACCAGGGAACAGCAATCAGCCCCAGCATTTT. Translation gives CASSLPGNSNQPQHF.

This clonotype was found a few times. The rearrangement uses TRBV7-6 and TRBJ1-1, with 7 bases aligning to TRBD1. After removal of 5 bases from V and 3 bases from J, the junction contained 9 bases not matched to a gene. There are 15 residues in the CDR3. CDR1 is SGHVS, CDR2 FNYEAQ, per germline. DNA for the CDR3: TGTGCCAGCAGCCCCCGACAGGGCAGGGACACTGAAGCTTTCTTT. Its translation: CASSPRQGRDTEAFF.

This clonotype appeared many times. The CDR3 reads CASLPTGTGGGETQYF. CDR3 in DNA: TGTGCCAGCTTACCTACGGGGACAGGGGGGGGAGAGACCCAGTACTTC. The chain recombines TRBV7-8 with TRBJ2-5; TRBD1 aligns across 11 bases. The CDR3 length is 16 residues. Germline CDR1 is SGHVS and CDR2 is FQNEAQ. The V segment lost 8 bases and the J segment 4 bases; nucleotides outside the gene matches: 12. Full variable domain (rest looked up from reference TRBV7-8 and TRBJ2-5): GAGVSQSPRYKVAKRGQDVALRCDPISGHVSLFWYQQALGQGPEFLTYFQNEAQLDKSGLPSDRFFAERPEGSVSTLKIQRTQQEDSAVYLCASLPTGTGGGETQYFGPGTRLLVL.

This clonotype was seen repeatedly, ten times or more. V and J are TRBV7-2 and TRBJ1-2, with TRBD1 identical over 10 bases. Germline values: CDR1 SGHTA, CDR2 FQGNSA. V shed 8 bases, J shed 3 bases, and the junction held 6 bases outside the gene matches. The CDR3 covers 14 residues. For the CDR3, the DNA is TGTGCCAGCGTGACAGGGGGCGTACACTATGGCTACACCTTC. Translated, it gives CASVTGGVHYGYTF.